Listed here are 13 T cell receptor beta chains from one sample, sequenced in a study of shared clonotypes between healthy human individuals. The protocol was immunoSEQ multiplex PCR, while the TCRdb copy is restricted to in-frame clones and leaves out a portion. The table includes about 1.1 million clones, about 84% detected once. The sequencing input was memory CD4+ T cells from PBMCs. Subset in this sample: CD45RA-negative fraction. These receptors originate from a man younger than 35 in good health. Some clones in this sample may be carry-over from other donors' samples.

In nucleotides, the CDR3 is TGTGCCAGCAGCTCTCCGCGGGACAGGTCCTACGAGCAGTACTTC. Amino acids: CASSSPRDRSYEQYF. This sequence joins TRBV11-2 and TRBJ2-7; TRBD1 matches at 8 bases. Trimming removed 4 bases from V and 1 base from J; junction bases left unmatched: 6. The CDR3 covers 15 residues. Germline V lookup: CDR1 SGHAT, CDR2 FQNNGV.

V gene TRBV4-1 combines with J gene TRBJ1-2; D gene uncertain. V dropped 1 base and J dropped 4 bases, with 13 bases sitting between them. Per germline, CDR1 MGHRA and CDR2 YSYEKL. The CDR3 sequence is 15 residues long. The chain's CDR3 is CASSQGQVSGYGYTF. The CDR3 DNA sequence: TGCGCCAGCAGCCAAGGTCAGGTATCGGGCTATGGCTACACCTTC.

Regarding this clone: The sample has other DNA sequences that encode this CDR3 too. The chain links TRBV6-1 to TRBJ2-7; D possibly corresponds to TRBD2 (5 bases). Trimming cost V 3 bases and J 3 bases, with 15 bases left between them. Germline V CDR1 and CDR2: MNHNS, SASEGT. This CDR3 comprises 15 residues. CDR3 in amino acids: CASSEAGGPFYEQYF. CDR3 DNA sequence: TGTGCCAGCAGTGAGGCAGGAGGCCCTTTCTACGAGCAGTACTTC.

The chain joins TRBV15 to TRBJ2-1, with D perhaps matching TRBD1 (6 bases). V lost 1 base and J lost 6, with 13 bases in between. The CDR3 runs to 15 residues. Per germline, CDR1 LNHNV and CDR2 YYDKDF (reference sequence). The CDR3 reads CATSRGGSGANEQFF. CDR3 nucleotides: TGTGCCACCAGCAGAGGCGGATCAGGGGCCAATGAGCAGTTCTTC.

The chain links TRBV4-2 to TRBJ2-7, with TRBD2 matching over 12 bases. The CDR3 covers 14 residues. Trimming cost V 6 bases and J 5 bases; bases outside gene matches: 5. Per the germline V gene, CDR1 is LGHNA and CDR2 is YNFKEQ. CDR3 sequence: CASSGRTSGDEQYF. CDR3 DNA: TGTGCCAGCAGTGGGCGGACTAGCGGGGACGAGCAGTACTTC.

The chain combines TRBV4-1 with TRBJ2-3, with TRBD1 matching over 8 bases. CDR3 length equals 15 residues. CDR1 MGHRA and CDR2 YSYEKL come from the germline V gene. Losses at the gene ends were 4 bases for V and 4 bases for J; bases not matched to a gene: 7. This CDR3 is CASSPRDRGADTQYF. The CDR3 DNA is TGCGCCAGCAGCCCCAGAGACAGGGGCGCAGATACGCAGTATTTT.

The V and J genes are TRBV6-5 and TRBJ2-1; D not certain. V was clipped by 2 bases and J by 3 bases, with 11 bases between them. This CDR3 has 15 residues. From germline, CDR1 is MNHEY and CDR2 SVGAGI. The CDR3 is CASSYRVAFYNEQFF. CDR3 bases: TGTGCCAGCAGTTACAGGGTCGCCTTCTACAATGAGCAGTTCTTC.

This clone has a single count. The CDR3 DNA reads as TGTGCCAGCAGATCCTTTTTTCAGGGTCTGGACACCGGGGAGCTGTTTTTT. Amino acids: CASRSFFQGLDTGELFF. The chain joins TRBV27 to TRBJ2-2, with D possibly being TRBD1 (5 bases). Germline V gene lookup returns CDR1 MNHEY and CDR2 SMNVEV (reference sequence). CDR3 length equals 17 residues. The germline V and J ends were trimmed by 6 bases and 3 bases, with 20 bases remaining between them.

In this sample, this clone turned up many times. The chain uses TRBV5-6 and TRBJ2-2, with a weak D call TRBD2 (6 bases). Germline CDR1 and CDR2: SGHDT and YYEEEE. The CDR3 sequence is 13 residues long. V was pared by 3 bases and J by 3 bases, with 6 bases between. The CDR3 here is CASSWDYTGELFF. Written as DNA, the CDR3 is TGTGCCAGCAGCTGGGACTACACCGGGGAGCTGTTTTTT.

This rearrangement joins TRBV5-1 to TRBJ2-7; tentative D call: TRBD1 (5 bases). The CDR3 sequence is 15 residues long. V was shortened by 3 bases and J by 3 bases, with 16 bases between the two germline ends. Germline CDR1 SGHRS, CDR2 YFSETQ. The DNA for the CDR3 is TGCGCCAGCAGCTCCGCCCAGGGCACCAACTACGAGCAGTACTTC. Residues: CASSSAQGTNYEQYF. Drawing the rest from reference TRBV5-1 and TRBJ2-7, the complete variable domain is KAGVTQTPRYLIKTRGQQVTLSCSPISGHRSVSWYQQTPGQGLQFLFEYFSETQRNKGNFPGRFSGRQFSNSRSEMNVSTLELGDSALYLCASSSAQGTNYEQYFGPGTRLTVT.

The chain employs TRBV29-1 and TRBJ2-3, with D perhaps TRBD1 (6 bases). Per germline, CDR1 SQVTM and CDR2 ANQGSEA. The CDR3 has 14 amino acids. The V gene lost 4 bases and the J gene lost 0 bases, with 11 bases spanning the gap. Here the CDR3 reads CSVGGRTSTDTQYF. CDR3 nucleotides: TGCAGCGTTGGGGGGCGGACTAGCACAGATACGCAGTATTTT.

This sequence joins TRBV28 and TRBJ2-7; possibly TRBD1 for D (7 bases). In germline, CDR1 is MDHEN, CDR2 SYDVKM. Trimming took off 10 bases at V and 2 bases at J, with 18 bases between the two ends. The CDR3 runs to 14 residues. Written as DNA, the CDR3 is TGTGCCACCCGGGGCGGGACAGCTACCTACGAGCAGTACTTC. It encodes CATRGGTATYEQYF.

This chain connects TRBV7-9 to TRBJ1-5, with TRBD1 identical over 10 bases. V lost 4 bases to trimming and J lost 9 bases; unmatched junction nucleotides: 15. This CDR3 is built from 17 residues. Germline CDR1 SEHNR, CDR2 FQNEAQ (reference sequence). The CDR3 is CASSSGTPGQGLGPQHF. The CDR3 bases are TGTGCCAGCAGCTCCGGGACCCCGGGACAGGGGCTTGGGCCCCAGCATTTT.